The 3 T cell receptor beta chains below come from one sample, sequenced in a study of blood T cell repertoires in COVID-19. Clones were read by immunoSEQ multiplex PCR, and TCRdb kept only the in-frame ones, dropping some. The repertoire holds approximately 100,000 clones, with roughly 85% as singletons. The sample was peripheral blood. All receptors derive from a man aged 50 to 60 in a cohort sampled during active COVID-19.

The chain combines TRBV6-5 with TRBJ2-5, with 9 bases identical to TRBD2. V shed 2 bases and J 3 bases; nucleotides not matched to a gene: 7. The length of the CDR3 is 16 residues. Germline CDR1 reads MNHEY; CDR2 reads SVGAGI. The CDR3 reads CASSYGAGGGEETQYF. In nucleotides, the CDR3 is TGTGCCAGCAGTTACGGAGCGGGGGGCGGTGAAGAGACCCAGTACTTC.

The rearrangement joins TRBV15 to TRBJ1-2, with TRBD1 identical over 7 bases. This CDR3 comprises 16 residues. V trimming: 0 bases; J trimming: 4 bases; junction bases outside the gene matches: 8. Germline lookup yields CDR1 LNHNV and CDR2 YYDKDF (reference sequence). CDR3 coding DNA: TGTGCCACCAGCAGAGACCGGGACAGCCGCTTCTATGGCTACACCTTC. It specifies CATSRDRDSRFYGYTF.

The chain joins TRBV2 to TRBJ2-7; 7 bases map to TRBD2. The germline CDR1 and CDR2 sequences are SNHLY and FYNNEI. The CDR3 runs to 13 residues. V lost 6 bases, J lost 5 bases, and 7 bases stayed unmatched. The CDR3 DNA follows: TGTGCCAGCAGCCTACTAGCGAGGGACGAGCAGTACTTC. This gives the protein CASSLLARDEQYF.